This T cell receptor (beta chain) comes out of a study of CD8 T cells in Susac syndrome. Study-wide findings and caveats: The CD4+ T cell repertoire of patients with Susac syndrome showed no detectable clonal expansion.

cDNA came from roughly 0.53 to 1 ug RNA primed by random hexamers. TCRdb ran MiXCR on the immunoSEQ multiplex PCR reads and lists one entry per CDR3 protein. In the table there are about 140,000 distinct CDR3 sequences, more than 85% of which are singletons. Worth noting for this clonotype: Its specificity is not known.

Germline trimming cut 4 bases from V and 5 bases from J; bases unmatched to any gene: 4. The CDR3 totals 14 residues. The germline V gene encodes CDR1 LGHDT and CDR2 YNNKEL (reference sequence). The sample consisted of CD4+ T cells from PBMCs. The chain combines TRBV3-1 with TRBJ2-5; TRBD2 agrees at 10 bases. This TCR was recovered from a human donor with Susac syndrome. The CDR3 bases are TGTGCCAGCAGCCTAGCGGGGGGTACGGAGACCCAGTACTTC. Protein sequence: CASSLAGGTETQYF.